This TCR beta chain was sequenced for a study of identical twins. Points from the study as a whole: Invariant MAIT and iNKT cells are populations that could partly confound zero-insertion analyses. In drawing conclusions, the study used cross-sectional statistical analysis and did not follow the same donors. Out-of-frame sharing of TCR alpha in monozygotic twins was underestimated by models.

One entry per CDR3 protein, called by TCRdb with MiXCR from the 5' RACE reads. Among approximately 690,000 distinct CDR3 sequences listed, roughly 6% were seen once. V shed 5 bases, J shed 8 bases, and the junction held 16 bases outside the gene matches. Germline V gene sequence: CDR1 LGHNA, CDR2 YNFKEQ. This CDR3 comprises 16 residues. Only one count was recorded for this clonotype. Its specificity is unknown. The sequenced material came from naive T cells sorted from blood. The V and J genes are TRBV4-2 and TRBJ2-3, with TRBD2 matching 7 bases. The receptor was isolated from a man aged 18 to 30 in good health. CDR3 nucleotide sequence: TGTGCCAGCAGCAACGACCGGGAGGACCCAATTGCTACGCAGTATTTT. It codes for CASSNDREDPIATQYF.